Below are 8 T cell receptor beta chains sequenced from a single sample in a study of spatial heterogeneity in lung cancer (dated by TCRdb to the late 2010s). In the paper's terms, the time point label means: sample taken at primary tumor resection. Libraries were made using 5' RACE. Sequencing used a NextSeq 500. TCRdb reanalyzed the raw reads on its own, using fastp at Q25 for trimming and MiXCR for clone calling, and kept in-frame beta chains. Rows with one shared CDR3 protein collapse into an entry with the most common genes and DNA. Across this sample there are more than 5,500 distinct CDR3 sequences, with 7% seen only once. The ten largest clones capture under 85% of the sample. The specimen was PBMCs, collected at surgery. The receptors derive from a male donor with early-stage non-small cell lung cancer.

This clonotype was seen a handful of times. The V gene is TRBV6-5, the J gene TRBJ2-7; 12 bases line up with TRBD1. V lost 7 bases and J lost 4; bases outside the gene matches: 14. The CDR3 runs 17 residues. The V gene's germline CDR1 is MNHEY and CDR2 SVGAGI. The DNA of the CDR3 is TGTGCCAGCACCAGCCCCGGGACAGGGGGCGGATCTTACGAGCAGTACGTC. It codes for CASTSPGTGGGSYEQYV.

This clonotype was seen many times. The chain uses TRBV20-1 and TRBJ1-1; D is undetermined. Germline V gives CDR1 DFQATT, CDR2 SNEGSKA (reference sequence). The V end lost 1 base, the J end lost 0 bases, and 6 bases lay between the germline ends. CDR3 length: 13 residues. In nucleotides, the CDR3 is TGCAGTGCTAGAGCCTCTTTGAACACTGAAGCTTTCTTT. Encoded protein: CSARASLNTEAFF.

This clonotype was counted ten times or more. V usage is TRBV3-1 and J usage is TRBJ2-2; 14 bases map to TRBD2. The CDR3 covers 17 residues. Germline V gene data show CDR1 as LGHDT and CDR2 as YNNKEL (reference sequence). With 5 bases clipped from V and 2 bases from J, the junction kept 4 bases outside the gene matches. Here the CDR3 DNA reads TGTGCCAGCAGCGGGACTAGCGGGGGAACCAACACCGGGGAGCTGTTTTTT. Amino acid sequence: CASSGTSGGTNTGELFF.

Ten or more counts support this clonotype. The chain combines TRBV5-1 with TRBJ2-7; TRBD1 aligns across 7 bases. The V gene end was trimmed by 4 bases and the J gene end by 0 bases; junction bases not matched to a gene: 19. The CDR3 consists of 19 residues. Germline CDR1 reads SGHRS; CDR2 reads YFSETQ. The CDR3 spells CASSRGPRRPGQTSYEQYF. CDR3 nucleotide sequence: TGCGCCAGCAGCAGGGGCCCGCGACGACCGGGACAGACCTCCTACGAGCAGTACTTC.

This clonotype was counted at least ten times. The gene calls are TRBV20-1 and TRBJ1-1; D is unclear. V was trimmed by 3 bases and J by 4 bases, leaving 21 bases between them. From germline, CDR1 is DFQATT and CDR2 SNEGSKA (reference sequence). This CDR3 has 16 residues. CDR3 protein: CSASPSLGFKGTEAFF. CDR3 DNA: TGCAGTGCTAGCCCATCCCTGGGTTTTAAGGGCACTGAAGCTTTCTTT.

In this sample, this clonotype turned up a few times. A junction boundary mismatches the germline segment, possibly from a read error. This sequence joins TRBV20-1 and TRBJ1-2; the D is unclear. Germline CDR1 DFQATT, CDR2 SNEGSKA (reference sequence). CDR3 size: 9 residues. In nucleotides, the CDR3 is TGCAGTGCTACCAAGACGACCTCCTTC. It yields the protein CSATKTTSF.

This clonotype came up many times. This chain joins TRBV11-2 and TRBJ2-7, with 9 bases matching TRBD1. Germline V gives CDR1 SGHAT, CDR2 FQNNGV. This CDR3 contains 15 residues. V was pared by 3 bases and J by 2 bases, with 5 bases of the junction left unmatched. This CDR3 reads CASSFLQGATYEQYV. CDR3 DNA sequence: TGTGCCAGCAGCTTTTTACAGGGGGCCACCTACGAGCAGTACGTC.

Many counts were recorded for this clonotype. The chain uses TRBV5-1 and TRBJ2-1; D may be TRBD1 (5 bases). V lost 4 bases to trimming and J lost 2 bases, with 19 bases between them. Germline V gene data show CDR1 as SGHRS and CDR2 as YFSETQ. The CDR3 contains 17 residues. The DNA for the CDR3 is TGCGCCAGCAGCGATAGATGGACACAAAATCCCTACAATGAGCAGTTCTTC. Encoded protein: CASSDRWTQNPYNEQFF.